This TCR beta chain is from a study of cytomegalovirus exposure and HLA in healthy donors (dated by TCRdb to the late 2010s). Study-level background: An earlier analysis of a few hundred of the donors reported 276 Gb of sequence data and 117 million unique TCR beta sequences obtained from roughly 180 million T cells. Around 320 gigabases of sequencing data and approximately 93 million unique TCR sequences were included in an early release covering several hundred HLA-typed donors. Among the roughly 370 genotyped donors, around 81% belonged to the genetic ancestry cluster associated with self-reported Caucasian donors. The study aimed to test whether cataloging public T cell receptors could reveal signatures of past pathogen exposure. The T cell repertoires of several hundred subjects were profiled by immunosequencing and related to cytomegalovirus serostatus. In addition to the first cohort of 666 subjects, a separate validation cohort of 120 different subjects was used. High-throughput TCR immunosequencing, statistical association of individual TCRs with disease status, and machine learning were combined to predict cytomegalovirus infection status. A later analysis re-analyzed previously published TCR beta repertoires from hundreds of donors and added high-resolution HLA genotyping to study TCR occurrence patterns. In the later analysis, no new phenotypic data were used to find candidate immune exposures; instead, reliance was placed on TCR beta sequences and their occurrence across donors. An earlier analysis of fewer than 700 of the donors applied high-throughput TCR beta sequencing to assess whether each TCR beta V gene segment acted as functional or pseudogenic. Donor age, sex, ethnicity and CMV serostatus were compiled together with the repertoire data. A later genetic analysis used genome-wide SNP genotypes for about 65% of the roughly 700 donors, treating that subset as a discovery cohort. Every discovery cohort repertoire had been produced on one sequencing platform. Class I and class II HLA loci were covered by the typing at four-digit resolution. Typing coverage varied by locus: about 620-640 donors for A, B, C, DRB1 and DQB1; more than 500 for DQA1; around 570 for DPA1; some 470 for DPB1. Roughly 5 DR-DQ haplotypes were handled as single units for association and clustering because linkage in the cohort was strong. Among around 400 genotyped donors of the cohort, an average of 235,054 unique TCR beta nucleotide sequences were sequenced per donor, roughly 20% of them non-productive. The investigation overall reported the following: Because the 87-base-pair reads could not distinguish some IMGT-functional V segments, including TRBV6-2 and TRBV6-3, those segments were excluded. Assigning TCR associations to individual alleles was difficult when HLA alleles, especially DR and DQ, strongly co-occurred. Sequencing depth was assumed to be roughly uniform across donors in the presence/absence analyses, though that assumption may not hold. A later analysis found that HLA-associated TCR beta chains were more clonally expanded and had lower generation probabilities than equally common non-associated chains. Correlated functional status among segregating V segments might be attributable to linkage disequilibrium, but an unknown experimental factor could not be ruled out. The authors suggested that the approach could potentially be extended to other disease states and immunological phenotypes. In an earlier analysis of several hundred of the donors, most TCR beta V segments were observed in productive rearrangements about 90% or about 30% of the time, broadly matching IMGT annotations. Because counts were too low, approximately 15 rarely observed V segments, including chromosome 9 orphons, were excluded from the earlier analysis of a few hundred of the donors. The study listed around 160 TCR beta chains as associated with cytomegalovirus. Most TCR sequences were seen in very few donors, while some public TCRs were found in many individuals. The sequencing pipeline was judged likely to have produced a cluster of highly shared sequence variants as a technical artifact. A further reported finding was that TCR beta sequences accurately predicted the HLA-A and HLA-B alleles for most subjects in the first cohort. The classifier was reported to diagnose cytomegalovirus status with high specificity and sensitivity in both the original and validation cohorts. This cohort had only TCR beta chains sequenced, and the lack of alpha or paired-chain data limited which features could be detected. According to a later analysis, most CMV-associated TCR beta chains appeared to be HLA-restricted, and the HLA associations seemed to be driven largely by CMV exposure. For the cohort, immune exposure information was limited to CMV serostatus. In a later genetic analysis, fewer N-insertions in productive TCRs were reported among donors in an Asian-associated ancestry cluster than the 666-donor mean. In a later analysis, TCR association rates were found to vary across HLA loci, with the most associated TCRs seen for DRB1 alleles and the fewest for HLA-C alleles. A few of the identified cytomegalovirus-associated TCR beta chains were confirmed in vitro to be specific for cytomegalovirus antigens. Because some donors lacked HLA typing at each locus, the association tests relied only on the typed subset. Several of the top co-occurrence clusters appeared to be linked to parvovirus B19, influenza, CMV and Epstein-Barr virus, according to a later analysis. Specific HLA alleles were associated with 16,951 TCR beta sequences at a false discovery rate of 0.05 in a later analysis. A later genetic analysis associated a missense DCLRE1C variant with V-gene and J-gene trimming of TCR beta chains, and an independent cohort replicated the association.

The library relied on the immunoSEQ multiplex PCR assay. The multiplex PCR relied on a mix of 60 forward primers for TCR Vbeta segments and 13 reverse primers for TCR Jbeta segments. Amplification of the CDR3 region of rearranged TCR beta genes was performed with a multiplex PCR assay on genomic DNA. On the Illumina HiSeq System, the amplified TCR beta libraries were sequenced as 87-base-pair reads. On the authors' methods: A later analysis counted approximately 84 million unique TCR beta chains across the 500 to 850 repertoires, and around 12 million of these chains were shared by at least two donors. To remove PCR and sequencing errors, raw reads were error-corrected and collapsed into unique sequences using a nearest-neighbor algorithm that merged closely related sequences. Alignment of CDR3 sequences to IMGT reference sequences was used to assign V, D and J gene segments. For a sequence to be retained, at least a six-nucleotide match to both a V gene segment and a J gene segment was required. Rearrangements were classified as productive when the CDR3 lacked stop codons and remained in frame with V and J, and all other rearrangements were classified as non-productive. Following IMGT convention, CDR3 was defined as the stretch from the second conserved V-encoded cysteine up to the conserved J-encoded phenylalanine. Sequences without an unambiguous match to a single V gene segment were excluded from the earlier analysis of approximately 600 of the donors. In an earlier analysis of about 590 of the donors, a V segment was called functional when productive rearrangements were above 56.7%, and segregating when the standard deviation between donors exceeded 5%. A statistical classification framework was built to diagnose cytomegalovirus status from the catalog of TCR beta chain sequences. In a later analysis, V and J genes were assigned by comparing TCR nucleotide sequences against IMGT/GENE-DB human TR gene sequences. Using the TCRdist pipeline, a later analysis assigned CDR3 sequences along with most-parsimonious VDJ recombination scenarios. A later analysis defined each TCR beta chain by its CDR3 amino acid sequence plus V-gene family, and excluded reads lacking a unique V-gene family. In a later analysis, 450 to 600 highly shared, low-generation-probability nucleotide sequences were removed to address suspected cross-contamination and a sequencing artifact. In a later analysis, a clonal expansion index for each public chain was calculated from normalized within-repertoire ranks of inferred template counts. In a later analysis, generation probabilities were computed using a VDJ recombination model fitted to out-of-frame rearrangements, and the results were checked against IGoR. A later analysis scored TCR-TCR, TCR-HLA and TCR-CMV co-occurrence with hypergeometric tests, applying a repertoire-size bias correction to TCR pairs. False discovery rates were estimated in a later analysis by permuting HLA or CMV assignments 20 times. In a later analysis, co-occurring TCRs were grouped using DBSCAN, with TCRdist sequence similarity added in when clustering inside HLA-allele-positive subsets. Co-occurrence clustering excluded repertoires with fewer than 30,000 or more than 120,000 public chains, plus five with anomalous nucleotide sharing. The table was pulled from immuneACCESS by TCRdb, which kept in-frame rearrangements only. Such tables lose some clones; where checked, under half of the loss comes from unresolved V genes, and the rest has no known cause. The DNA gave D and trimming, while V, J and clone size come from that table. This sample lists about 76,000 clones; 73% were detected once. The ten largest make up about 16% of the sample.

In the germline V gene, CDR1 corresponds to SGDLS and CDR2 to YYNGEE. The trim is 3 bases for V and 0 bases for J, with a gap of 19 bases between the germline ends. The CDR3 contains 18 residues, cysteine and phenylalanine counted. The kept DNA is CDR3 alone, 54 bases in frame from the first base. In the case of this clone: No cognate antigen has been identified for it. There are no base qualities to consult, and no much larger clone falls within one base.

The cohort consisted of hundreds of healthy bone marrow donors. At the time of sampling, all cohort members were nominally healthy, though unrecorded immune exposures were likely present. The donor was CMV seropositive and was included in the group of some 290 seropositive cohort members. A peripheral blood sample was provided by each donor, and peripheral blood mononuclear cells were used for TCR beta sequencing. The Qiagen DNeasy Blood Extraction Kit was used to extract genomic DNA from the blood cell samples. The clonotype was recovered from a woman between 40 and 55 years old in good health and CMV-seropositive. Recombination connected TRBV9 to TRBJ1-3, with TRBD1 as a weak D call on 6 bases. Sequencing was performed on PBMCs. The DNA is TGTGCCAGCAGCGGAATAAGGACAGCCGGAGTCTCTGGAAACACCATATATTTT. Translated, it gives CASSGIRTAGVSGNTIYF. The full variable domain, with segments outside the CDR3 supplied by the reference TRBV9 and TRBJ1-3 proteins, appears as DSGVTQTPKHLITATGQRVTLRCSPRSGDLSVYWYQQSLDQGLQFLIQYYNGEERAKGNILERFSAQQFPDLHSELNLSSLELGDSALYFCASSGIRTAGVSGNTIYFGEGSWLTVV.